The rows below give T cell receptor beta chains drawn from one sample of a study of T cell responses to AZD1222 COVID-19 vaccine. Produced via immunoSEQ multiplex PCR; TCRdb's table is partial and in-frame only. The repertoire holds 100,000 to 150,000 clones, around 89% seen once, with 4% to 5.5% in the top ten. The source material was peripheral blood, sampled on day 0 of AZD1222 vaccination. These receptors were collected from an adult in good health. Each CDR3 is given with its conserved first and last residue. The D gene is left open where the match is weak. Size tells how often a clone was seen (once, few, many) or the class of an expanded clone, and some rows leave it out.

>TRBJ2-7|TRBV6-1|NA|NA|14
CASSEPRFPYEQYF
TGTGCCAGCAGTGAACCCAGGTTCCCCTACGAGCAGTACTTC
>TRBJ1-1|TRBV19|NA|TRBD1|12
CASSAGGTEAFF
TGTGCCAGTAGTGCAGGGGGAACTGAAGCTTTCTTT
>TRBJ1-2|TRBV27|once|TRBD1|17
CASRPDGDRTTRGGYTF
TGTGCCAGCAGACCCGACGGGGACAGGACAACCAGGGGGGGCTACACCTTC
>TRBJ1-4|TRBV28|NA|TRBD1|14
CASSPGTANEKLFF
TGTGCCAGCAGTCCCGGGACAGCTAATGAAAAACTGTTTTTT
>TRBJ1-5|TRBV5-1|NA|NA|16
CASSWGEWSRNQPQHF
TGCGCCAGCAGCTGGGGTGAGTGGAGTCGGAATCAGCCCCAGCATTTT
>TRBJ1-6|TRBV19|NA|NA|14
CASSWGKKDSPLHF
TGTGCCAGTAGTTGGGGGAAGAAGGATTCACCCCTCCACTTT
>TRBJ2-7|TRBV5-1|once|NA|14
CASSRGAFQGEQYF
TGCGCCAGCAGCCGGGGCGCCTTCCAGGGCGAGCAGTACTTC
>TRBJ1-2|TRBV15|NA|NA|14
CATSKPGRPYGYTF
TGTGCCACCAGCAAGCCGGGACGGCCCTATGGCTACACCTTC
>TRBJ2-3|TRBV6-5|NA|NA|14
CASSYQGTTDTQYF
TGTGCCAGCAGTTATCAAGGGACCACAGATACGCAGTATTTT
>TRBJ1-2|TRBV28|few|NA|16
CASSLTGANSGGGYTF
TGTGCCAGCAGTTTAACGGGGGCTAATTCAGGTGGTGGCTACACCTTC
>TRBJ2-3|TRBV30|NA|TRBD2|16
CAWSVEAGGSTDTQYF
TGTGCCTGGAGTGTAGAAGCGGGGGGTAGCACAGATACGCAGTATTTT
>TRBJ1-5|TRBV7-8|NA|NA|13
CASGRDAYQPQHF
TGTGCCAGCGGCCGGGACGCATATCAGCCCCAGCATTTT
>TRBJ2-7|TRBV5-1|NA|NA|13
CASSADRTYEQYF
TGCGCCAGCAGCGCGGACAGAACCTACGAGCAGTACTTC
>TRBJ1-3|TRBV19|NA|NA|15
CASSTIQSSGNTIYF
TGTGCCAGTAGTACGATACAGAGCTCTGGAAACACCATATATTTT
>TRBJ2-6|TRBV28|NA|NA|16
CASRNRGGSGANVLTF
TGTGCCAGCCGAAACAGGGGAGGGTCTGGGGCCAACGTCCTGACTTTC
>TRBJ2-3|TRBV9|NA|NA|13
CASSPQGLDTQYF
TGTGCCAGCAGCCCGCAGGGTTTGGATACGCAGTATTTT
>TRBJ2-3|TRBV7-9|NA|TRBD1|16
CASSLGSDRATDTQYF
TGTGCCAGCAGCTTAGGGTCGGACAGGGCAACAGATACGCAGTATTTT
>TRBJ1-4|TRBV3-1/TRBV3-2|NA|TRBD1|16
CASSRRRDSINEKLFF
TGTGCCAGCAGCCGCCGCCGGGACAGCATTAATGAAAAACTGTTTTTT
>TRBJ1-2|TRBV24-1|NA|NA|15
CATSDPSGGNYGYTF
TGTGCCACCAGTGATCCCTCGGGGGGGAACTATGGCTACACCTTC
>TRBJ1-1|TRBV3-1/TRBV3-2|NA|NA|15
CASSQGRRRGTEAFF
TGTGCCAGCAGCCAAGGTCGACGGCGGGGAACTGAAGCTTTCTTT
>TRBJ1-2|TRBV9|NA|TRBD1|16
CASSLDRGAVNYGYTF
TGTGCCAGCAGCTTGGACAGGGGGGCCGTTAACTATGGCTACACCTTC
>TRBJ2-2|TRBV28|NA|NA|12
CASRVYPGELFF
TGTGCCAGCAGAGTTTACCCCGGGGAGCTGTTTTTT
>TRBJ1-2|TRBV2|NA|TRBD1|16
CASREVPGQGYYGYTF
TGTGCCAGCAGGGAAGTCCCGGGACAGGGTTACTATGGCTACACCTTC
>TRBJ2-1|TRBV5-4|NA|NA|13
CASSWDWHNEQFF
TGTGCCAGCAGCTGGGACTGGCACAATGAGCAGTTCTTC
>TRBJ1-3|TRBV7-9|NA|NA|14
CASSLQSSGNTIYF
TGTGCCAGCAGCTTACAGAGCTCTGGAAACACCATATATTTT
>TRBJ2-1|TRBV7-8|NA|NA|14
CASSSRDGYNEQFF
TGTGCCAGCAGCTCCCGGGACGGATACAATGAGCAGTTCTTC
>TRBJ1-5|TRBV4-2|once|NA|14
CASSQGISGQPQHF
TGTGCCAGCAGCCAGGGGATCTCGGGTCAGCCCCAGCATTTT
>TRBJ1-2|TRBV29-1|NA|NA|11
CSVVLSGGYTF
TGCAGCGTTGTTCTCAGCGGTGGCTACACCTTC
>TRBJ1-2|TRBV4-1|NA|NA|13
CASSRDLTYGYTF
TGCGCCAGCAGCCGGGACCTTACCTATGGCTACACCTTC
>TRBJ2-1|TRBV7-3|NA|NA|14
CASSFQGRDNEQFF
TGTGCCAGCAGCTTTCAGGGTCGAGACAATGAGCAGTTCTTC
>TRBJ1-1|TRBV2|NA|NA|13
CASRGTGDTEAFF
TGTGCCAGCAGGGGAACGGGGGACACTGAAGCTTTCTTT
>TRBJ1-1|TRBV5-1|once|TRBD1|14
CASSSGQGHTEAFF
TGCGCCAGCAGCTCGGGACAGGGACACACTGAAGCTTTCTTT
>TRBJ1-5|TRBV6-6|NA|TRBD1|14
CASSAAGGGGLQHF
TGTGCCAGCAGCGCCGCAGGGGGTGGTGGGCTCCAGCATTTT
>TRBJ2-3|TRBV24-1|NA|TRBD2|15
CATSKTSGRTDTQYF
TGTGCCACCAGTAAGACTAGCGGGAGAACAGATACGCAGTATTTT
>TRBJ1-5|TRBV30|NA|NA|14
CAWSGGLRNQPQHF
TGTGCCTGGAGTGGGGGACTCCGCAATCAGCCCCAGCATTTT
>TRBJ2-7|TRBV6-5|NA|NA|16
CASSSNSRAEPYEQYF
TGTGCCAGCAGTTCGAACTCCCGTGCGGAGCCCTACGAGCAGTACTTC
>TRBJ1-3|TRBV5-1|NA|NA|16
CASSLYLPGAGNTIYF
TGCGCCAGCAGCTTGTATCTTCCGGGGGCTGGAAACACCATATATTTT
>TRBJ1-3|TRBV27|NA|NA|14
CASSLAGARDTIYF
TGTGCCAGCAGTTTGGCCGGGGCGAGAGACACCATATATTTT
>TRBJ2-5|TRBV5-4|NA|NA|14
CASSLSGVGETQYF
TGTGCCAGCAGCTTGAGTGGGGTAGGGGAGACCCAGTACTTC
>TRBJ1-5|TRBV7-9|few|NA|14
CASSLGSGDQPQHF
TGTGCCAGCAGCTTGGGGTCAGGAGATCAGCCCCAGCATTTT
>TRBJ2-1|TRBV27|NA|TRBD2|16
CASSRTSGRVYNEQFF
TGTGCCAGCAGCCGGACTAGCGGGAGGGTCTACAATGAGCAGTTCTTC
>TRBJ1-6|TRBV25-1|NA|NA|15
CASSESRGGGSPLHF
TGTGCCAGCAGTGAATCCCGGGGAGGAGGATCACCCCTCCACTTT
>TRBJ1-1|TRBV6-5|NA|NA|13
CASTRSGNTEAFF
TGTGCCAGCACCCGGTCGGGGAACACTGAAGCTTTCTTT
>TRBJ1-2|TRBV11-2|once|NA|13
CASSPGTSYGYTF
TGTGCCAGCAGTCCGGGAACGAGCTATGGCTACACCTTC
>TRBJ2-1|TRBV5-1|NA|NA|17
CASSIRDFQGRGNEQFF
TGCGCCAGCAGCATCCGGGACTTTCAAGGCAGGGGCAATGAGCAGTTCTTC
>TRBJ1-2|TRBV11-2|NA|NA|16
CASSTKSVEFGYGYTF
TGTGCCAGCAGCACTAAGAGTGTGGAGTTCGGCTATGGCTACACCTTC
>TRBJ1-1|TRBV7-3|NA|NA|15
CASSLTGVGTTEAFF
TGTGCCAGCAGCTTAACCGGAGTTGGCACCACTGAAGCTTTCTTT
>TRBJ1-4|TRBV11-3|NA|NA|14
CASSLGGANEKLFF
TGTGCCAGCAGCTTGGGGGGGGCAAATGAAAAACTGTTTTTT